This TCR beta chain was sequenced for a study of blood T cells in healthy people across ages. CDR1 is MNHEY, CDR2 SVGEGT, per germline. Trimming cost V 6 bases and J 1 base, with 10 bases left between them. The CDR3 spans 14 residues. Study-level results: Donor CMV status, an unknown factor, possibly confounded changes in expanded clonotypes. Diversity figures based on one million T cells were deemed too low.

Collection of 8.5 to 10 milliliters of peripheral blood was performed for each donor. A second about 7 to 12 cycle PCR used barcoded and J-beta primers. TCRdb re-called the 5' RACE reads through MiXCR, storing one row per CDR3 protein. In the table there are about 810,000 distinct CDR3 sequences, around 36% of which are singletons. As for this clonotype: Antigen: not known.

The sample taken for sequencing was blood. The TCR sequence derives from a man aged 18-30 years in good health. This rearrangement joins TRBV6-2 or TRBV6-3 to TRBJ1-5; D may be TRBD1 (5 bases). The CDR3 nucleotides are TGTGCCAGCAGCCGAAGACAGAGCAATCAGCCCCAGCATTTT. Residues: CASSRRQSNQPQHF.